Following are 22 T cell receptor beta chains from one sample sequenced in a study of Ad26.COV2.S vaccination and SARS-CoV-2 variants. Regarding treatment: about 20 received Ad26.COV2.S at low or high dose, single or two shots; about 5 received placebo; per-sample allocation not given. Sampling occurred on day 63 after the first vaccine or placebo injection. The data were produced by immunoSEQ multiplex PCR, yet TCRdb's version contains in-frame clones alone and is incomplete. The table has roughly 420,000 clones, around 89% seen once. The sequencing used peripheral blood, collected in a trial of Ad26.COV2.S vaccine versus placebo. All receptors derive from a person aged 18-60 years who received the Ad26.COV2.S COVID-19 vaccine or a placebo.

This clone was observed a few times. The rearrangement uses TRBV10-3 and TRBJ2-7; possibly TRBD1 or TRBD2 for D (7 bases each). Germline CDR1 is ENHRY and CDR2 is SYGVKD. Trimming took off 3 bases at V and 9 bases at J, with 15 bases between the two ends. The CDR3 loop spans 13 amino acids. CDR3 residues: CAISEGRGRRQYF. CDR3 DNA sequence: TGTGCCATCAGTGAAGGGAGGGGGCGAAGGCAGTACTTC.

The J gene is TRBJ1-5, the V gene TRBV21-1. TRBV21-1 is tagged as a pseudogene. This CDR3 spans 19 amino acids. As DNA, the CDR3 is TGTGCCAGCAGCAAAGCGCTTTTTGGACTAGATAATAGCAATCAGCCCCAGCATTTT. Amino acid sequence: CASSKALFGLDNSNQPQHF.

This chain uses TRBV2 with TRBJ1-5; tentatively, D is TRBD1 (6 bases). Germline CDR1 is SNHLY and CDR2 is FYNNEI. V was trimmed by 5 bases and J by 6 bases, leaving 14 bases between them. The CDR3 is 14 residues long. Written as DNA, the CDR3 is TGTGCCAGCAGTATCACAGGGTCCGTTCAGCCCCAGCATTTT. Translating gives CASSITGSVQPQHF.

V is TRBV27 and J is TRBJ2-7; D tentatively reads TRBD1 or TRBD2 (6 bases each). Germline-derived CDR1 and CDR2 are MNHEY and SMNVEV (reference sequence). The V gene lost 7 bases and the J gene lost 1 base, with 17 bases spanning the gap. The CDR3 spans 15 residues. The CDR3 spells CASNSPGAGSYEQYF. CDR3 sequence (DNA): TGTGCCAGCAACTCTCCAGGGGCGGGATCCTACGAGCAGTACTTC.

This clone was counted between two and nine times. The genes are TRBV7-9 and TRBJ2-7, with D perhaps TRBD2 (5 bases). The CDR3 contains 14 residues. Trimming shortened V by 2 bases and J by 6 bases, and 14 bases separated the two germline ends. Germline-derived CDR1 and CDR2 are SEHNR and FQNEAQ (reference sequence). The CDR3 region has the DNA TGTGCCAGCAGCTTAAATCCGGGGTCGAGCGAGCAGTACTTC. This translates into CASSLNPGSSEQYF.

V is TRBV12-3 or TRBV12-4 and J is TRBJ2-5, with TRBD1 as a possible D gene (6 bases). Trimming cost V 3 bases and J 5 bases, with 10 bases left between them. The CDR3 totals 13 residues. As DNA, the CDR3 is TGTGCCAGCAGTTTTGGGGGCTATGAGACCCAGTACTTC. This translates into CASSFGGYETQYF.

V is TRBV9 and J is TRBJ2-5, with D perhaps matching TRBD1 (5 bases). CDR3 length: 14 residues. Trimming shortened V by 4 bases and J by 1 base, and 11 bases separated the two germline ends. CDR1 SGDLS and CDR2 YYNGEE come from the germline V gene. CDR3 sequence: CASSPVGAQETQYF. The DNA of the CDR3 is TGTGCCAGCAGCCCAGTAGGGGCCCAAGAGACCCAGTACTTC.

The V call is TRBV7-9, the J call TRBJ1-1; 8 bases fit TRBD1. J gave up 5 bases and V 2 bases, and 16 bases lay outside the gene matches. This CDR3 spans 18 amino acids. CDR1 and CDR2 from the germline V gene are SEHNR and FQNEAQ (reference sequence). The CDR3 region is CASSLSWDRTRRLTEAFF. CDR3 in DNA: TGTGCCAGCAGCTTATCATGGGACAGGACTAGACGGTTGACTGAAGCTTTCTTT.

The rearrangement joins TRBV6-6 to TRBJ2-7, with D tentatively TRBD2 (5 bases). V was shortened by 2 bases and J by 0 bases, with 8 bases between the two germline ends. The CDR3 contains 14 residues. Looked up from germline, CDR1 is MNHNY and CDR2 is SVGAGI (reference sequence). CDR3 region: CASSYAGSSYEQYF. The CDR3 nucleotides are TGTGCCAGCAGTTACGCGGGCAGCTCCTACGAGCAGTACTTC.

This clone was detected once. Written as DNA, the CDR3 is TGTGCCAGCAGCTTAGGGCCTACGGGGGATACGCAGTATTTT. Translation: CASSLGPTGDTQYF. This rearrangement joins TRBV7-3 to TRBJ2-3; D possibly corresponds to TRBD2 (5 bases). The CDR3 loop spans 14 amino acids. V shed 2 bases and J shed 6 bases, with 12 bases lying between them. From germline, CDR1 is SGHTA and CDR2 FQGTGA.

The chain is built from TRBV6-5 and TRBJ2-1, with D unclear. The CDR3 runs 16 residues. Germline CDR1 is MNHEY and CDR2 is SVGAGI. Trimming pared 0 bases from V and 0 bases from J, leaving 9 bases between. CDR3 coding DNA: TGTGCCAGCAGTTACTCGTCCTCGAGCTCCTACAATGAGCAGTTCTTC. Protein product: CASSYSSSSSYNEQFF.

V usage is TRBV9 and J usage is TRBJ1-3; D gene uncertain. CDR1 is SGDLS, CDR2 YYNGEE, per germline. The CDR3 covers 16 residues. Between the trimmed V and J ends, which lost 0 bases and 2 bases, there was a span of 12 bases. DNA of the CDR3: TGTGCCAGCAGCGTAGGTATGGTCGAAACTGGAAACACCATATATTTT. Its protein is CASSVGMVETGNTIYF.

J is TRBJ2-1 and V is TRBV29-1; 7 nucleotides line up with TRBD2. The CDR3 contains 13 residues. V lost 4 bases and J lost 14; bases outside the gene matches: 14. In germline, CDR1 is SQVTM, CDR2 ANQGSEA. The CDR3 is CSVVEAGHLGEFF. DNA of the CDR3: TGCAGCGTTGTTGAAGCGGGGCACCTCGGGGAGTTCTTC.

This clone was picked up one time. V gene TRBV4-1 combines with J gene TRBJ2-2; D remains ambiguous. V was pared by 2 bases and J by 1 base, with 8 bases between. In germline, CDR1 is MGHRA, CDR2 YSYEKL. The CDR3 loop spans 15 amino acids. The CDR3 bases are TGCGCCAGCAGCCAAACCACCGTGAACACCGGGGAGCTGTTTTTT. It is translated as CASSQTTVNTGELFF.

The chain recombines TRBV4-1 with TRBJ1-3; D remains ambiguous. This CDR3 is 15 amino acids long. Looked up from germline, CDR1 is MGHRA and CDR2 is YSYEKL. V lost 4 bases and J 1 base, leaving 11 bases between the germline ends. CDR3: CASSPALGSGNTIYF. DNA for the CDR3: TGCGCCAGCAGCCCCGCCCTAGGATCTGGAAACACCATATATTTT.

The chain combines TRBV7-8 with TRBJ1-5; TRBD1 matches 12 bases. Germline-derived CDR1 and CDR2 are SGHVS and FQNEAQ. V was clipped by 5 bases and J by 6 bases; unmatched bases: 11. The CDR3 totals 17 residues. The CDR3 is CASSPGQGAIMGQPQHF. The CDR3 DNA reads TGTGCCAGCAGCCCGGGACAGGGGGCTATCATGGGTCAGCCCCAGCATTTT.

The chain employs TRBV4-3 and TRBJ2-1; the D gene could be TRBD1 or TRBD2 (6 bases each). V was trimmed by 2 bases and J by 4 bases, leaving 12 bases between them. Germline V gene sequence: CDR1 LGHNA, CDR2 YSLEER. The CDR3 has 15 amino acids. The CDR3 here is CASSQKRGTYNEQFF. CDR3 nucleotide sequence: TGCGCCAGCAGCCAAAAAAGGGGGACTTACAATGAGCAGTTCTTC.

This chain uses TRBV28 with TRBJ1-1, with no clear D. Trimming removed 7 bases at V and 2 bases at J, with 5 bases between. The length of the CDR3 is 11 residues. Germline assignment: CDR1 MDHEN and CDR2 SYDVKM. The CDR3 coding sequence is TGTGCCAGCACCACTAACACTGAAGCTTTCTTT. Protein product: CASTTNTEAFF.

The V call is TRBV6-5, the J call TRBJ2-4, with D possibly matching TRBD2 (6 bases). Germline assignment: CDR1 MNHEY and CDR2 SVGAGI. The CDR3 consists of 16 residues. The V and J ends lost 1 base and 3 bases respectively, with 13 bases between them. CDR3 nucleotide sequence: TGTGCCAGCAGTTACTGGGGGAGGAGGGGCAAAAACATTCAGTACTTC. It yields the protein CASSYWGRRGKNIQYF.

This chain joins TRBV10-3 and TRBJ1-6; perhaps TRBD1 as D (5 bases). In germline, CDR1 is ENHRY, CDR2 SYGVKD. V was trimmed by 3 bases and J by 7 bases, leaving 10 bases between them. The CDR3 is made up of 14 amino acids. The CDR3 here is CAISDRVGNSPLHF. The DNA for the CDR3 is TGTGCCATCAGTGACAGGGTGGGCAATTCACCCCTCCACTTT.

The CDR3 DNA follows: TGCGCCAGCAGCCAAGAGGGAGGATTCAATCAGCCCCAGCATTTT. It is translated as CASSQEGGFNQPQHF. The rearrangement links TRBV4-1 to TRBJ1-5; no clear D. The ends were cut back, 0 bases at V and 3 bases at J, with 9 bases in the middle. Germline loops: CDR1 MGHRA, CDR2 YSYEKL. The CDR3 is 15 residues long.

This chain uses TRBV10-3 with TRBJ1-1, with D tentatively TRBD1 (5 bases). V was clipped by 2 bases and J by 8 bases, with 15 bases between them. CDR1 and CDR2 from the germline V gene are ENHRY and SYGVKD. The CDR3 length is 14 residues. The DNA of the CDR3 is TGTGCCATCAGTGAGGGGACCCTTATCGGAGAAGCTTTCTTT. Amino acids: CAISEGTLIGEAFF.